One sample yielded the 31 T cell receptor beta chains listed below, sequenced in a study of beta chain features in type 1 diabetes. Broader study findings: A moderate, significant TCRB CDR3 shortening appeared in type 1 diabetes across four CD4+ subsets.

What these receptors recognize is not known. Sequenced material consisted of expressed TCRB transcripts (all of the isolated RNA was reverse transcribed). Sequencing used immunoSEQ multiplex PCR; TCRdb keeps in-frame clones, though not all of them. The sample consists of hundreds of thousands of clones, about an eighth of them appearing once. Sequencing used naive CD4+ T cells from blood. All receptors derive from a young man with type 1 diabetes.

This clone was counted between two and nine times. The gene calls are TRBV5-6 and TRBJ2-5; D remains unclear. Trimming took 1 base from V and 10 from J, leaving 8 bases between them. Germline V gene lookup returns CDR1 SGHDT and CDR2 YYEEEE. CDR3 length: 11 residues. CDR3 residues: CASSLRGDQYF. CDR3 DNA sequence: TGTGCCAGCAGCTTGAGAGGAGACCAGTACTTC.

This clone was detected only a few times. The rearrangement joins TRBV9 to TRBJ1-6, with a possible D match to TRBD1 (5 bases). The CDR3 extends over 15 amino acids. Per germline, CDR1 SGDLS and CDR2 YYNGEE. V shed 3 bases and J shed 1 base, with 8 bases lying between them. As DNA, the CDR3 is TGTGCCAGCAGCGCGAGGGGATCCTATAATTCACCCCTCCACTTT. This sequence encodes CASSARGSYNSPLHF.

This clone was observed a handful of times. The CDR3 DNA is TGCGCCAGCAGCCCATTAGCGGGTCCTACCTACGAGCAGTACTTC. Its protein product is CASSPLAGPTYEQYF. The rearrangement uses TRBV5-1 and TRBJ2-7, with 7 bases matching TRBD2. The junction had 9 bases not matched to a gene; V was cut back by 4 bases and J by 2 bases. The germline gives CDR1 SGHRS, CDR2 YFSETQ. The CDR3 spans 15 residues.

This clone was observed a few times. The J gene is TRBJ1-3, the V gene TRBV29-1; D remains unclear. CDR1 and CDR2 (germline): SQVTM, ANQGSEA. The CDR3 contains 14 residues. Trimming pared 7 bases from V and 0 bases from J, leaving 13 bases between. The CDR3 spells CSAHMPGSGNTIYF. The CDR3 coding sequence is TGCAGCGCCCACATGCCAGGCTCTGGAAACACCATATATTTT.

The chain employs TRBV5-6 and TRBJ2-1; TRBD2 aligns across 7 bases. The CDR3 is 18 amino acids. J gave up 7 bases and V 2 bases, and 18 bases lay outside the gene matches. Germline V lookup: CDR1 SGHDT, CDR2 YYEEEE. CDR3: CASSFRAHFGGRGNEQFF. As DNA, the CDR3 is TGTGCCAGCAGCTTTCGGGCCCACTTTGGCGGGAGAGGGAATGAGCAGTTCTTC.

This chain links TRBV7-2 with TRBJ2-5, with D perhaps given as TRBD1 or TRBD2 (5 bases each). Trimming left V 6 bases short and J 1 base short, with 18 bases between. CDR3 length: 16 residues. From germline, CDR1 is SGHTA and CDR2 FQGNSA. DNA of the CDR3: TGTGCCAGCAGTCGGTCCGGGACCCTCTTCCAAGAGACCCAGTACTTC. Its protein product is CASSRSGTLFQETQYF.

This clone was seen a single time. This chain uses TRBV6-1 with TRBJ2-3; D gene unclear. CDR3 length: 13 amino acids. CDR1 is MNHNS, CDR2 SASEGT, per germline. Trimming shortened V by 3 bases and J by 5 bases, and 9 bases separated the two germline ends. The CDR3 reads CASSERRVDTQYF. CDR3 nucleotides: TGTGCCAGCAGTGAGAGAAGGGTAGATACGCAGTATTTT.

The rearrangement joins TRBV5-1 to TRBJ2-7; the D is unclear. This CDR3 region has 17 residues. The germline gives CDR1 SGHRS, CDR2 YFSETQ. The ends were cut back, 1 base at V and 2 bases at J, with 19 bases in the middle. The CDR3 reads CASSLLPQQTEAYEQYF. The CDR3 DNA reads TGCGCCAGCAGCTTGTTGCCCCAGCAGACCGAGGCCTACGAGCAGTACTTC.

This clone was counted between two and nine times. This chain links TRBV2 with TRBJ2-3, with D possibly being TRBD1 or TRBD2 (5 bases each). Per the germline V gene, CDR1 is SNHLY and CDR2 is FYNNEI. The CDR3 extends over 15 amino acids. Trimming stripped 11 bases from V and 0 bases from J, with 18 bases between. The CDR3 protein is CAGSRLGVSTDTQYF. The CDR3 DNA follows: TGTGCCGGTAGTCGTCTGGGGGTCAGCACAGATACGCAGTATTTT. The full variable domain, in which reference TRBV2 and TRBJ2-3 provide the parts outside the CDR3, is EPEVTQTPSHQVTQMGQEVILRCVPISNHLYFYWYRQILGQKVEFLVSFYNNEISEKSEIFDDQFSVERPDGSNFTLKIRSTKLEDSAMYFCAGSRLGVSTDTQYFGPGTRLTVL.

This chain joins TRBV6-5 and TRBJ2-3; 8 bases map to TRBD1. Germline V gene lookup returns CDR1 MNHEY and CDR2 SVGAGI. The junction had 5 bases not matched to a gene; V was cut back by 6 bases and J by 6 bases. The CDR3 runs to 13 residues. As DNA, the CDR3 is TGTGCCAGCAGATCAGGGGGCGGTGATACGCAGTATTTT. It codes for CASRSGGGDTQYF.

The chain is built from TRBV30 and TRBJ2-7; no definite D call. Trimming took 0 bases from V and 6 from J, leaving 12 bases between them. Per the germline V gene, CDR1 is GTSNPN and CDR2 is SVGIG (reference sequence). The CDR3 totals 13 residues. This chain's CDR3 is CAWSVLILSEQYF. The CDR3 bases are TGTGCCTGGAGTGTACTTATACTTAGCGAGCAGTACTTC.

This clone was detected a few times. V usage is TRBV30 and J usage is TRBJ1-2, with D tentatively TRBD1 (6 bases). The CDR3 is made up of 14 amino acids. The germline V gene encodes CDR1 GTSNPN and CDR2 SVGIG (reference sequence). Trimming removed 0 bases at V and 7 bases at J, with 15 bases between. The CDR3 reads CAWSVQGSFGGYTF. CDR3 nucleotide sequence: TGTGCCTGGAGTGTCCAGGGGAGTTTCGGTGGCTACACCTTC.

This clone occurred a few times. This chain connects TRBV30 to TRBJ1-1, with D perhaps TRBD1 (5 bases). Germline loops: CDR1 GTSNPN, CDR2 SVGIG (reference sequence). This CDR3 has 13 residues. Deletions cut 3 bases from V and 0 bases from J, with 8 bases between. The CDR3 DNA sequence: TGTGCCTGGAGCGACAGTTTGAACACTGAAGCTTTCTTT. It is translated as CAWSDSLNTEAFF.

CDR3 sequence: CASRGTAQLYEQYF. CDR3 sequence (DNA): TGTGCCAGCCGAGGGACAGCCCAGTTATACGAGCAGTACTTC. The J gene is TRBJ2-7, the V gene TRBV2; 7 bases line up with TRBD1. The ends lost 8 bases at V and 4 bases at J; junction bases unmatched: 11. This CDR3 comprises 14 residues. In germline, CDR1 is SNHLY, CDR2 FYNNEI.

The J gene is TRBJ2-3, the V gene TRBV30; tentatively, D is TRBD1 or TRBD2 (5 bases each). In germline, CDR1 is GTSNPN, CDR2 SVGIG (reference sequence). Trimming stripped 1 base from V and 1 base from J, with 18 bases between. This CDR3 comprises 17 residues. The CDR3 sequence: CAWSGAGSLEGTDTQYF. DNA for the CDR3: TGTGCCTGGAGTGGCGCAGGGTCCCTGGAGGGCACAGATACGCAGTATTTT.

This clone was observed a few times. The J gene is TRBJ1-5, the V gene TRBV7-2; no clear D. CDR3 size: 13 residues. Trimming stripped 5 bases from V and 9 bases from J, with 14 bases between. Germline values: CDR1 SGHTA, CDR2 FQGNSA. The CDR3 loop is CASSPSGELPQHF. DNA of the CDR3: TGTGCCAGCAGCCCTAGCGGAGAGCTGCCCCAGCATTTT.

The CDR3 reads CASLLKLSGNEQFF. The CDR3 DNA reads TGTGCCAGCCTTCTGAAATTATCGGGCAATGAGCAGTTCTTC. V and J are TRBV2 and TRBJ2-1; D gene uncertain. In germline, CDR1 is SNHLY, CDR2 FYNNEI. Trimming removed 8 bases at V and 6 bases at J, with 17 bases between. The CDR3 runs 14 residues.

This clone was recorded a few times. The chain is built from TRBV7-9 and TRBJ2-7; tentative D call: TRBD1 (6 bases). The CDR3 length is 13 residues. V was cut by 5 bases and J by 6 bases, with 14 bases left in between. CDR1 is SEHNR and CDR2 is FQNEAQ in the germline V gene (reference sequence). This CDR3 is CASSTGQPGEQYF. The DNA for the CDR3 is TGTGCCAGCAGCACCGGACAGCCGGGCGAGCAGTACTTC.

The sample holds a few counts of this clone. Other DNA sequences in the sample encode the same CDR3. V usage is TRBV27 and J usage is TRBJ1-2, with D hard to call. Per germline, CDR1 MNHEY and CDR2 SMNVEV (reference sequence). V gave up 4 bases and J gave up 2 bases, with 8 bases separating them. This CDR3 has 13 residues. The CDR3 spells CASSSQWNYGYTF. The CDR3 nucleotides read TGTGCCAGCAGTTCACAGTGGAACTATGGCTACACCTTC.

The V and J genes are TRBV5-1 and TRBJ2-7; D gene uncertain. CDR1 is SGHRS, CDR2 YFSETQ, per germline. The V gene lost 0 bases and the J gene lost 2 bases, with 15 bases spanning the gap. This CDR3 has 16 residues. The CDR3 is CASSLGGSWGTYEQYF. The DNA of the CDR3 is TGCGCCAGCAGCTTGGGTGGGTCGTGGGGAACCTACGAGCAGTACTTC.

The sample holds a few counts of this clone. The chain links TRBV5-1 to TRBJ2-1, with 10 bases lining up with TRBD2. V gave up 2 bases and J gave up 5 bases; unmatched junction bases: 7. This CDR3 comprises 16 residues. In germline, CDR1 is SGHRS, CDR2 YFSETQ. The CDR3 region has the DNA TGCGCCAGCAGCTTTGGAATAGCGGGGGGAAACAATGAGCAGTTCTTC. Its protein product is CASSFGIAGGNNEQFF.

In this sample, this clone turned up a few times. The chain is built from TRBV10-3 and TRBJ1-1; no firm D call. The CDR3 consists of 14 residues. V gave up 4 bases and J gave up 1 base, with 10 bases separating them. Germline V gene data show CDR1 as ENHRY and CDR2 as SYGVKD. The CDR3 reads CAISGKGQNTEAFF. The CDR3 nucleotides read TGTGCCATCAGTGGTAAAGGGCAGAACACTGAAGCTTTCTTT.

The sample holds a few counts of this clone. This CDR3 reads CATREQGSPEAFF. Here the CDR3 DNA reads TGTGCCACAAGGGAACAGGGATCGCCTGAAGCTTTCTTT. The V gene is TRBV7-9, the J gene TRBJ1-1, with D possibly TRBD1 on 6 matching bases. V lost 10 bases to trimming and J lost 6 bases, with 18 bases between them. Per germline, CDR1 SEHNR and CDR2 FQNEAQ (reference sequence). This CDR3 is built from 13 residues.

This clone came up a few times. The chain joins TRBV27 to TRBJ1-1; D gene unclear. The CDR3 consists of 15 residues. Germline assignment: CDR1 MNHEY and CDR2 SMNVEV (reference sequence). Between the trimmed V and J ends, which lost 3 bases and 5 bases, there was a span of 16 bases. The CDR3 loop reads CASSFEGAEGTEAFF. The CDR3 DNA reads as TGTGCCAGCAGTTTTGAGGGTGCTGAAGGAACTGAAGCTTTCTTT.

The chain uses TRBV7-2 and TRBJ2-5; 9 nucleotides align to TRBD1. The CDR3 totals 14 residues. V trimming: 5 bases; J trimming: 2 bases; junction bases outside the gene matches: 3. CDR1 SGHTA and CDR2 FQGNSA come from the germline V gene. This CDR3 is CASSTDRGQETQYF. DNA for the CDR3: TGTGCCAGCAGCACAGACAGGGGGCAAGAGACCCAGTACTTC.

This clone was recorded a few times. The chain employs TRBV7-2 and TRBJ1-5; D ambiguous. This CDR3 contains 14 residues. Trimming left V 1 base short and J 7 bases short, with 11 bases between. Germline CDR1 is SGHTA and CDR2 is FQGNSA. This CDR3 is CASSLEWQAQPQHF. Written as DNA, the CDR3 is TGTGCCAGCAGCTTAGAGTGGCAGGCGCAGCCCCAGCATTTT.

CDR3 coding DNA: TGTGCCTGGAGCGGCCGGGACAGAACCTACGAGCAGTACTTC. Its translation: CAWSGRDRTYEQYF. The rearrangement joins TRBV30 to TRBJ2-7; 7 bases are a match to TRBD1. Trimming at V came to 3 bases and at J to 2 bases, leaving 7 bases not matched to a gene. CDR3 length: 14 residues. Per germline, CDR1 GTSNPN and CDR2 SVGIG (reference sequence).

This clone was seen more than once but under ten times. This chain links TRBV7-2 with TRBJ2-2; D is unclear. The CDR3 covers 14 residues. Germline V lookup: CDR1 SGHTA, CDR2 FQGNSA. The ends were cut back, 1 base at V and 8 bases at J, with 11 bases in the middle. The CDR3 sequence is CASSLGLRTGELFF. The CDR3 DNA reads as TGTGCCAGCAGCTTAGGGCTGCGGACGGGGGAGCTGTTTTTT. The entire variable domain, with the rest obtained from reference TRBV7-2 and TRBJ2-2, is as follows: GAGVSQSPSNKVTEKGKDVELRCDPISGHTALYWYRQSLGQGLEFLIYFQGNSAPDKSGLPSDRFSAERTGGSVSTLTIQRTQQEDSAVYLCASSLGLRTGELFFGEGSRLTVL.

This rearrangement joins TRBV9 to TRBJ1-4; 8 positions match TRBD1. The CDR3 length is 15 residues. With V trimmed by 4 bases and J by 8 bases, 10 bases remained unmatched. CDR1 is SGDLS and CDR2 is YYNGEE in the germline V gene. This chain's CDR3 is CASSPQTGDEEKLFF. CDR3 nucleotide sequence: TGTGCCAGCAGCCCCCAGACAGGGGACGAGGAAAAACTGTTTTTT.

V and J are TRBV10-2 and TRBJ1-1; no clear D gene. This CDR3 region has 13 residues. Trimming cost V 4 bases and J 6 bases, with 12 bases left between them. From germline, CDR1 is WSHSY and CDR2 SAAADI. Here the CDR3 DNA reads TGCGCCAGCAGTGGAGGGTCCCCTTCTGAAGCTTTCTTT. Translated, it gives CASSGGSPSEAFF.

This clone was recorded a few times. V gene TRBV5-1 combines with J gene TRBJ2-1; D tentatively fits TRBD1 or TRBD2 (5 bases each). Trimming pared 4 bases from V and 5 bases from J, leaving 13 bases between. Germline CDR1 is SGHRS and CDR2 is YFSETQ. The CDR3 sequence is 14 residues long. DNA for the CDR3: TGCGCCAGCAGCCCTGGGGGAATCCACAATGAGCAGTTCTTC. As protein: CASSPGGIHNEQFF.